Listed here are 17 T cell receptor beta chains from one sample, sequenced in a study of beta chain features in type 1 diabetes. The entirety of the isolated RNA underwent reverse transcription, so expressed TCRB transcripts were sequenced. Only in-frame clones appear in the TCRdb table, and some are missing; sequencing was by immunoSEQ multiplex PCR. The sample lists 680,000 or so clones; around a sixth were seen once. The sequenced sample consisted of naive CD4+ T cells from blood. The receptors here all came from a man between 18 and 29 years old in good health.

This clone was seen a few times. V and J are TRBV6-6 and TRBJ1-5; a possible D gene is TRBD1 (6 bases). V lost 7 bases and J 2 bases, leaving 12 bases between the germline ends. The CDR3 consists of 14 residues. Germline V lookup: CDR1 MNHNY, CDR2 SVGAGI (reference sequence). CDR3 nucleotides: TGTGCCAGCAACCTACAGGGAGGCAATCAGCCCCAGCATTTT. Protein product: CASNLQGGNQPQHF.

The chain joins TRBV2 to TRBJ2-2; D gene uncertain. Germline V gene data show CDR1 as SNHLY and CDR2 as FYNNEI. With 8 bases removed from V and 2 bases from J, the gap between germline ends came to 9 bases. The CDR3 totals 13 residues. The CDR3 DNA reads as TGTGCCAGCGACCCGGCTAACACCGGGGAGCTGTTTTTT. It specifies CASDPANTGELFF.

The chain is built from TRBV5-1 and TRBJ1-1; D might be TRBD1 (5 bases). CDR1 and CDR2 (germline): SGHRS, YFSETQ. V was shortened by 5 bases and J by 0 bases, with 11 bases between the two germline ends. The CDR3 extends over 14 amino acids. Here the CDR3 DNA reads TGCGCCAGCAGAGGAGGGGTCATGAACACTGAAGCTTTCTTT. It codes for CASRGGVMNTEAFF.

This clone was counted many times. The chain employs TRBV23-1 and TRBJ2-3; 8 bases agree with TRBD2. TRBV23-1 is recorded as an ORF, its role being uncertain. This CDR3 contains 15 residues. With V trimmed by 8 bases and J by 6 bases, 13 bases remained unmatched. CDR3 sequence reads: CASGRRTASGDTQYF. CDR3 DNA: TGCGCCAGCGGGCGACGGACGGCTAGCGGGGATACGCAGTATTTT.

This clone was seen a handful of times. This chain connects TRBV4-1 to TRBJ2-3; TRBD2 might be the D (6 bases). CDR3 size: 17 residues. V gave up 0 bases and J gave up 1 base, with 14 bases separating them. The germline gives CDR1 MGHRA, CDR2 YSYEKL. This CDR3 is CASSQDHRGGGTDTQYF. DNA of the CDR3: TGCGCCAGCAGCCAAGATCATCGAGGAGGGGGCACAGATACGCAGTATTTT.

This clone has only a few counts. The chain has TRBV6-1 and TRBJ2-7; maybe TRBD1 (6 bases). V lost 6 bases and J lost 4, with 10 bases in between. The CDR3 has 12 amino acids. Per the germline V gene, CDR1 is MNHNS and CDR2 is SASEGT. CDR3 protein: CASRIGQYEQYF. The DNA for the CDR3 is TGTGCCAGCAGGATCGGACAGTACGAGCAGTACTTC.

In its sample, this clone was seen a few times. The chain couples TRBV7-9 to TRBJ2-5; 11 bases are shared with TRBD1. The CDR3 sequence is 16 residues long. CDR1 and CDR2 (germline): SEHNR, FQNEAQ (reference sequence). After removal of 5 bases from V and 3 bases from J, the junction contained 8 bases not matched to a gene. The CDR3 DNA reads TGTGCCAGCAGCCGCGATGGGGACAGGGGGGAAGAGACCCAGTACTTC. Translated, it gives CASSRDGDRGEETQYF.

This clone was counted a few times. The chain joins TRBV29-1 to TRBJ2-7; tentative D call: TRBD1 (6 bases). The V end lost 3 bases, the J end lost 4 bases, and 13 bases lay between the germline ends. This CDR3 has 13 amino acids. Germline V gene lookup returns CDR1 SQVTM and CDR2 ANQGSEA. The CDR3, as DNA: TGCAGCGTTGATATACAGGGAGAATACGAGCAGTACTTC. Encoded protein: CSVDIQGEYEQYF.

The chain recombines TRBV7-3 with TRBJ2-2, with D perhaps matching TRBD1 (6 bases). The CDR3 extends over 15 amino acids. Germline V gene lookup returns CDR1 SGHTA and CDR2 FQGTGA. The germline V and J ends were trimmed by 5 bases and 2 bases, with 12 bases remaining between them. The CDR3 nucleotides read TGTGCCAGCAGCAAAGGGACATTAAACACCGGGGAGCTGTTTTTT. It codes for CASSKGTLNTGELFF. The full variable domain, in which reference TRBV7-3 and TRBJ2-2 provide the parts outside the CDR3, is GAGVSQTPSNKVTEKGKYVELRCDPISGHTALYWYRQSLGQGPEFLIYFQGTGAADDSGLPNDRFFAVRPEGSVSTLKIQRTERGDSAVYLCASSKGTLNTGELFFGEGSRLTVL.

This clone came up a few times. The chain is built from TRBV7-9 and TRBJ2-7, with D possibly being TRBD1 (5 bases). The germline gives CDR1 SEHNR, CDR2 FQNEAQ (reference sequence). V lost 5 bases, J lost 0 bases, and 11 bases lay in between. The CDR3 is 14 residues long. CDR3 region: CASSLQESSYEQYF. The CDR3 nucleotides read TGTGCCAGCAGCCTACAGGAGAGCTCCTACGAGCAGTACTTC.

The gene calls are TRBV7-9 and TRBJ1-1; D call uncertain. V lost 1 base to trimming and J lost 1 base, with 7 bases between them. There are 14 residues in the CDR3. Looked up from germline, CDR1 is SEHNR and CDR2 is FQNEAQ (reference sequence). CDR3 residues: CASSLGSENTEAFF. The DNA of the CDR3 is TGTGCCAGCAGCTTAGGTTCGGAGAACACTGAAGCTTTCTTT.

This clone came up a few times. CDR3 sequence reads: CASSLGKPGNTIYF. CDR3 bases: TGTGCCAGCAGCTTGGGGAAACCTGGAAACACCATATATTTT. The chain is built from TRBV5-4 and TRBJ1-3; D is unclear. The CDR3 has 14 residues. The V and J ends lost 0 bases and 2 bases respectively, with 6 bases between them. Per germline, CDR1 SGHNT and CDR2 YYREEE (reference sequence).

This chain links TRBV10-3 with TRBJ2-2; D remains unclear. The germline gives CDR1 ENHRY, CDR2 SYGVKD. The length of the CDR3 is 16 residues. Trimming cost V 0 bases and J 6 bases, with 14 bases left between them. The CDR3: CAISESRGPVSGELFF. The CDR3 DNA sequence: TGTGCCATCAGTGAGTCACGCGGCCCAGTTTCCGGGGAGCTGTTTTTT.

This clone was found a few times. This chain uses TRBV5-1 with TRBJ2-3, with 9 bases lining up with TRBD2. Germline V gene data show CDR1 as SGHRS and CDR2 as YFSETQ. The length of the CDR3 is 20 residues. Unmatched junction bases numbered 14, after V lost 0 bases and J lost 0 bases. The CDR3 loop reads CASSLARAGGSYTSTDTQYF. CDR3 DNA: TGCGCCAGCAGCTTGGCCCGAGCGGGGGGTTCATACACGAGCACAGATACGCAGTATTTT. Combining the CDR3 with reference TRBV5-1 and TRBJ2-3 gives the whole variable domain KAGVTQTPRYLIKTRGQQVTLSCSPISGHRSVSWYQQTPGQGLQFLFEYFSETQRNKGNFPGRFSGRQFSNSRSEMNVSTLELGDSALYLCASSLARAGGSYTSTDTQYFGPGTRLTVL.

This clone was detected a few times. The chain recombines TRBV7-9 with TRBJ2-2; 7 bases align to TRBD2. V was pared by 5 bases and J by 0 bases, with 6 bases of the junction left unmatched. CDR1 and CDR2 (germline): SEHNR, FQNEAQ (reference sequence). The CDR3 length is 16 residues. CDR3 coding DNA: TGTGCCAGCAGCCAAAGTCGGGGGGCGAACACCGGGGAGCTGTTTTTT. It is translated as CASSQSRGANTGELFF.

This clone was seen only a few times. This chain uses TRBV7-2 with TRBJ1-2, with 10 bases that match TRBD1. Germline V gene lookup returns CDR1 SGHTA and CDR2 FQGNSA. Trimming removed 5 bases from V and 8 bases from J; junction bases left unmatched: 14. The CDR3 runs 16 residues. Written as DNA, the CDR3 is TGTGCCAGCAGCCAGAAACCGGGACAGGGGAAGAGAGGCTACACCTTC. Encoded protein: CASSQKPGQGKRGYTF. Full variable domain (rest looked up from reference TRBV7-2 and TRBJ1-2): GAGVSQSPSNKVTEKGKDVELRCDPISGHTALYWYRQSLGQGLEFLIYFQGNSAPDKSGLPSDRFSAERTGGSVSTLTIQRTQQEDSAVYLCASSQKPGQGKRGYTFGSGTRLTVV.

This clone has a handful of counts. The chain carries TRBV10-3 and TRBJ2-7; 11 nucleotides align to TRBD2. CDR3 length: 13 residues. The junction had 7 bases not matched to a gene; V was cut back by 9 bases and J by 6 bases. Germline values: CDR1 ENHRY, CDR2 SYGVKD. The CDR3 loop is CAIKTSGGAEQYF. The CDR3 DNA reads as TGTGCCATAAAAACTAGCGGGGGAGCCGAGCAGTACTTC.